The clone carrying this TCR beta chain has at least ten counts. Its specificity is not known. Because the library targeted alpha chains, this beta chain is an off-target read whose size means little. The sample originates from a study of spatial heterogeneity in lung cancer. Notes on the study in general: Tumoral mutation counts were tracked by counts of expanded intratumoral alpha and beta TCRs.

Indicated time point: sample taken at primary tumor resection. 55 to 80 TRACERx patients with early, untreated non-small cell lung cancer donated samples. TCRdb analysed the 5' RACE reads with MiXCR anew, one entry per CDR3 protein. The sample yields 16,000 or so distinct CDR3 sequences, around 5% seen once. Trimming pared 1 base from V and 7 bases from J, leaving 15 bases between. The germline CDR1 and CDR2 sequences are SGHDT and YYEEEE. The CDR3 totals 14 residues. The rearrangement uses TRBV5-6 and TRBJ2-7; the D is unclear. Sequenced here: lung tumor tissue, sampled at surgery. The origin of this receptor is a female donor with early-stage non-small cell lung cancer. CDR3 region: CASSLKGMGTEQYF. In DNA form, the CDR3 reads TGTGCCAGCAGCTTGAAAGGTATGGGTACGGAGCAGTACTTC.